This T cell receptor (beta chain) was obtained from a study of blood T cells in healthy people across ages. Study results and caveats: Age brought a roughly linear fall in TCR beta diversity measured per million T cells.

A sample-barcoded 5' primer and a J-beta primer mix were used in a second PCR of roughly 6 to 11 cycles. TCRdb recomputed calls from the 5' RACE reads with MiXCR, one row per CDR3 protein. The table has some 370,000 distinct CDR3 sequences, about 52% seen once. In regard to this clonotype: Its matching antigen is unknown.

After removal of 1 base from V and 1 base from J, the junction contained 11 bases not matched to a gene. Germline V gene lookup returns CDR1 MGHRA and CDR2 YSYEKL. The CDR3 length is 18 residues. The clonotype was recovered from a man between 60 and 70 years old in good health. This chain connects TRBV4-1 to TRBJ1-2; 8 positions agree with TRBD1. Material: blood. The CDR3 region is CASSQVTGGFGFNYGYTF. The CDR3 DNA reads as TGCGCCAGCAGCCAAGTTACAGGGGGTTTTGGGTTTAACTATGGCTACACCTTC.